This TCR beta chain originates from a study of blood T cell repertoires in COVID-19. Study as a whole: Sites across the United States, Italy and Spain contributed samples from acute and convalescent COVID-19. T cells, B-cell-depleted T cells, or PBMCs provided the cDNA or gDNA that served as material.

The CDR3 consists of 12 residues. V was pared by 5 bases and J by 10 bases, with 4 bases of the junction left unmatched. CDR1 and CDR2 from the germline V gene are SEHNR and FQNEAQ (reference sequence). Profiled with immunoSEQ multiplex PCR; TCRdb holds only in-frame clones, not every one. There are more than 80,000 clones in the sample; roughly 87% occur only once, and 5% to 7% lies in the top ten. One Seattle source followed patients from active infection through their disease course. The receptor's source is a man younger than 35 with COVID-19, enrolled during active disease. V and J are TRBV7-9 and TRBJ2-1; 8 bases align to TRBD2. Sequencing used peripheral blood. CDR3 loop: CASSISGREQFF. The CDR3 DNA sequence: TGTGCCAGCAGCATAAGCGGGAGAGAGCAGTTCTTC.